The 17 T cell receptor beta chains given below trace back to one sample, sequenced in a study of blood T cell repertoires in COVID-19. TCRdb's table, derived via immunoSEQ multiplex PCR, lists solely in-frame clones and lacks some. The data show 140,000 to 150,000 clones, around four fifths seen once. Sequencing was performed on PBMCs or T cells enriched from blood (not recorded which). All receptors come from a woman aged 40 to 50 who had recovered from COVID-19.

The chain has TRBV6-6 and TRBJ2-3; D might be TRBD1 (6 bases). CDR3 length: 13 amino acids. Germline lookup yields CDR1 MNHNY and CDR2 SVGAGI (reference sequence). Trimming cost V 1 base and J 5 bases, with 7 bases left between them. The CDR3 coding sequence is TGTGCCAGCAGTTACTTCAGGGGAGATACGCAGTATTTT. It is translated as CASSYFRGDTQYF.

This clone was seen a few times. This chain connects TRBV5-5 to TRBJ1-1, with TRBD1 matching 9 bases. The CDR3 loop spans 17 amino acids. V dropped 3 bases and J dropped 1; count of bases not matched to a gene: 10. Germline V lookup: CDR1 SGHKS, CDR2 YYEKEE (reference sequence). CDR3 sequence (DNA): TGTGCCAGCAGCTATTTCACAGGGGGCTATGAGAACACTGAAGCTTTCTTT. Protein: CASSYFTGGYENTEAFF.

This chain's CDR3 is CASTADRQGSNSPLHF. CDR3 in DNA: TGCGCCAGCACCGCGGACAGACAGGGGTCCAATTCACCCCTCCACTTT. The genes are TRBV5-1 and TRBJ1-6; 8 nucleotides match TRBD1. With 6 bases clipped from V and 7 bases from J, the junction kept 12 bases outside the gene matches. The CDR3 spans 16 residues. CDR1 is SGHRS, CDR2 YFSETQ, per germline.

The chain recombines TRBV7-9 with TRBJ1-1; no reliable D call. V lost 6 bases and J 6 bases, leaving 20 bases between the germline ends. CDR1 and CDR2 from the germline V gene are SEHNR and FQNEAQ (reference sequence). The CDR3 length is 15 residues. The CDR3 DNA is TGTGCCAGCAGGGATGCGACGCGGGGAAGCTCTGAAGCTTTCTTT. Translated: CASRDATRGSSEAFF.

This clone has only one observation. The chain recombines TRBV6-5 with TRBJ2-5; possible D gene TRBD2, 6 bases. The germline V and J ends were trimmed by 8 bases and 2 bases, with 18 bases remaining between them. Germline loops: CDR1 MNHEY, CDR2 SVGAGI. This CDR3 spans 15 amino acids. CDR3 in amino acids: CASVSSGAPQETQYF. The CDR3 DNA follows: TGTGCCAGCGTGAGTAGCGGAGCCCCGCAAGAGACCCAGTACTTC.

The rearrangement uses TRBV5-1 and TRBJ2-2; D is unresolved. Germline CDR1 is SGHRS and CDR2 is YFSETQ. The CDR3 is 14 residues long. V shed 2 bases and J shed 6 bases, with 11 bases lying between them. The CDR3 loop reads CASSFTTNSGELFF. The CDR3 DNA reads TGCGCCAGCAGCTTCACAACTAATTCCGGGGAGCTGTTTTTT.

This clone has only one observation. The rearrangement links TRBV10-3 to TRBJ2-5; the match to TRBD1 covers 10 bases. J was trimmed by 2 bases and V by 9 bases; bases with no gene match: 9. This CDR3 has 15 amino acids. Germline CDR1 and CDR2: ENHRY and SYGVKD. The CDR3 DNA follows: TGTGCCATAAGTCAGGGACAGGGGCGTCAAGAGACCCAGTACTTC. Translating it yields CAISQGQGRQETQYF.

The chain employs TRBV4-2 and TRBJ2-7, with a weak D call TRBD2 (6 bases). Germline V gene sequence: CDR1 LGHNA, CDR2 YNFKEQ. This CDR3 has 14 residues. The V and J ends lost 0 bases and 5 bases respectively, with 11 bases between them. CDR3 DNA sequence: TGTGCCAGCAGCCAAGACAGGGAGGTGAACGAGCAGTACTTC. Amino acid sequence: CASSQDREVNEQYF.

The genes are TRBV7-9 and TRBJ2-4; maybe TRBD1 (6 bases). V lost 5 bases and J lost 10, with 12 bases in between. Germline CDR1 reads SEHNR; CDR2 reads FQNEAQ (reference sequence). The CDR3 extends over 12 amino acids. DNA of the CDR3: TGTGCCAGCAGCCCAGGACAGTCTATTCAGTACTTC. Its translation: CASSPGQSIQYF.

The rearrangement links TRBV11-1 to TRBJ2-5, with 9 bases aligning to TRBD1. CDR3 size: 15 residues. Germline CDR1 SGHAT, CDR2 FQDESV (reference sequence). With 1 base clipped from V and 4 bases from J, the junction kept 4 bases outside the gene matches. This chain's CDR3 is CASSLEGQGGETQYF. CDR3 DNA: TGTGCCAGCAGCTTAGAGGGACAGGGCGGAGAGACCCAGTACTTC.

The chain is built from TRBV28 and TRBJ2-5; a possible D gene is TRBD1 (6 bases). V lost 5 bases and J lost 5, with 18 bases in between. The germline CDR1 and CDR2 sequences are MDHEN and SYDVKM. The CDR3 sequence is 15 residues long. The CDR3 DNA reads as TGTGCCAGCAGTCCCTTAGGCAGGGGAAGGGAGACCCAGTACTTC. Translating gives CASSPLGRGRETQYF.

J is TRBJ2-2 and V is TRBV11-2, with D perhaps matching TRBD2 (5 bases). V was cut by 1 base and J by 5 bases, with 14 bases left in between. The CDR3 loop spans 16 amino acids. Germline V lookup: CDR1 SGHAT, CDR2 FQNNGV. In DNA, the CDR3 is TGTGCCAGCAGCTTAGGCTCGGGGATGAGAACCGGGGAGCTGTTTTTT. Protein product: CASSLGSGMRTGELFF.

The chain uses TRBV30 and TRBJ1-2; D is undetermined. CDR1 is GTSNPN and CDR2 is SVGIG in the germline V gene (reference sequence). V lost 4 bases to trimming and J lost 5 bases, with 5 bases between them. The CDR3 is 10 residues long. This CDR3 reads CAWIGYGYTF. CDR3 nucleotides: TGTGCCTGGATCGGGTATGGCTACACCTTC.

The gene calls are TRBV11-2 and TRBJ2-3, with 7 bases aligning to TRBD1. Germline lookup yields CDR1 SGHAT and CDR2 FQNNGV. Losses at the gene ends were 4 bases for V and 0 bases for J; bases not matched to a gene: 7. This CDR3 has 16 residues. The CDR3 nucleotides are TGTGCCAGCAGCTCACAGGGGAACCCTAGCACAGATACGCAGTATTTT. It encodes CASSSQGNPSTDTQYF.

The genes are TRBV5-4 and TRBJ1-1; D gene ambiguous. V was pared by 0 bases and J by 7 bases, with 13 bases between. Looked up from germline, CDR1 is SGHNT and CDR2 is YYREEE (reference sequence). This CDR3 has 14 amino acids. The CDR3 is CASSLAEAAVEAFF. In DNA, the CDR3 is TGTGCCAGCAGCTTGGCCGAAGCGGCAGTTGAAGCTTTCTTT.

This rearrangement joins TRBV11-2 to TRBJ2-1, with D perhaps TRBD2 (5 bases). V dropped 3 bases and J dropped 9 bases, with 21 bases sitting between them. The CDR3 is made up of 16 amino acids. The V gene's germline CDR1 is SGHAT and CDR2 FQNNGV. The CDR3 sequence is CASSFPLDFSASEQFF. Here the CDR3 DNA reads TGTGCCAGCAGCTTCCCACTGGACTTCTCCGCTAGTGAGCAGTTCTTC.

The chain carries TRBV4-1 and TRBJ2-5; 7 bases map to TRBD2. This CDR3 is built from 17 residues. The germline gives CDR1 MGHRA, CDR2 YSYEKL. Losses at the gene ends were 1 base for V and 4 bases for J; bases not matched to a gene: 12. As DNA, the CDR3 is TGCGCCAGCAGCCAAGCGTTTCTAGCGGTGGAGGGAGAGACCCAGTACTTC. Its protein product is CASSQAFLAVEGETQYF.